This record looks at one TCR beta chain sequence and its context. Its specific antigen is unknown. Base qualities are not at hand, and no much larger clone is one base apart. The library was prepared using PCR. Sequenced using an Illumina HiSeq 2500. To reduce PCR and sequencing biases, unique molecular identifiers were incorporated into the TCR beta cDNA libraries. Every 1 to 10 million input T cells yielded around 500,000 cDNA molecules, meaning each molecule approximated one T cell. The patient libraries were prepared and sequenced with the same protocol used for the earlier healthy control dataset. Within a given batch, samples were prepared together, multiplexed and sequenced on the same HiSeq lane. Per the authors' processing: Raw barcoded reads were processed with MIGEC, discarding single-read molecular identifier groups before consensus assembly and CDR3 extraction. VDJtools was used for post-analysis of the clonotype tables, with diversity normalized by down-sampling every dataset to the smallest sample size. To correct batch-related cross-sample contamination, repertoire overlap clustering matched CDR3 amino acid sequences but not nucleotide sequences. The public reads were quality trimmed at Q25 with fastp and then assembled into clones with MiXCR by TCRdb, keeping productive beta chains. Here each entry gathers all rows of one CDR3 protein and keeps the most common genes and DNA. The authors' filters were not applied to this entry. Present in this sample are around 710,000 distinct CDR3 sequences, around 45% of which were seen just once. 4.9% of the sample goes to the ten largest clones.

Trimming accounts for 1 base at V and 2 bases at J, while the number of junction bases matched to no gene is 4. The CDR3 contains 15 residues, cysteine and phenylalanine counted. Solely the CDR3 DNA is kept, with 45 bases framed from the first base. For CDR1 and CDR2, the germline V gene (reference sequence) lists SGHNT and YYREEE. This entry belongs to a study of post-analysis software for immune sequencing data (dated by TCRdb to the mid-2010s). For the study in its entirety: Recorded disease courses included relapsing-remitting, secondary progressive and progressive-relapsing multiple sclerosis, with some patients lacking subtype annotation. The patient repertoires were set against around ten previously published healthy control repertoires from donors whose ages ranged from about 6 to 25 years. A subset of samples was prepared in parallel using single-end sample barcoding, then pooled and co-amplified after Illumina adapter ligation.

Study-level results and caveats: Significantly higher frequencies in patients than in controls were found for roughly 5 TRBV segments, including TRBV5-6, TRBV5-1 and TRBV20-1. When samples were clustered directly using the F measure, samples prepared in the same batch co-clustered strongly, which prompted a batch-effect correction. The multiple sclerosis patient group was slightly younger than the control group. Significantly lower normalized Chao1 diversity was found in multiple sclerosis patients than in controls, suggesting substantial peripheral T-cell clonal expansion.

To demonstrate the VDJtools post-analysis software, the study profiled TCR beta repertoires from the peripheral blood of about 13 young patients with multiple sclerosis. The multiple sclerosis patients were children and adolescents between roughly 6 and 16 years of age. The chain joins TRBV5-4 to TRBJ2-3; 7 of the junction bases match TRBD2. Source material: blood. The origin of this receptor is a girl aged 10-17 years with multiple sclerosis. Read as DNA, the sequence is TGTGCCAGCAGCTTGCGGGAGGACTTCACAGATACGCAGTATTTT. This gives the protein CASSLREDFTDTQYF.